This TCR beta chain was captured by sequencing in a study of shared clonotypes between healthy human individuals. This CDR3 comprises 15 residues. Germline V lookup: CDR1 SGDLS, CDR2 YYNGEE. V shed 0 bases and J 3 bases; nucleotides not matched to a gene: 5. Naive CD8 cells lacked CD45RO, underwent positive selection for CCR7 and left out terminally differentiated effector memory CD45RA+ cells. Worth noting for this clone: Its antigen is unidentified.

Every subset had its genomic DNA shared out evenly among several immunoSEQ plates. Here immunoSEQ multiplex PCR was the method, and the copy in TCRdb shows in-frame clones only, minus some. The data contain a few million clones, just over 90% of them singletons. Study results and limitations: Larger estimated richness was generally seen in naive subsets than in memory subsets. The low donor count limited represented genetic and exposure-history diversity.

The chain couples TRBV9 to TRBJ2-5; TRBD1 aligns across 7 bases. The TCR sequence derives from a man between 18 and 35 years old in good health. Some clones in this sample may be carry-over from other donors' samples. The specimen was naive CD8+ T cells from PBMCs. This CDR3 is CASSVGGTDKETQYF. CDR3 DNA: TGTGCCAGCAGCGTAGGTGGGACAGATAAAGAGACCCAGTACTTC.